This entry concerns a single T cell receptor (beta chain). This clone's antigen is unknown. No base qualities exist here, and no much larger clone lies one base off it. One collaborating source in Seattle enrolled patients while the patients were actively infected and followed the patients over time throughout the course of disease. Each collaborating institution followed its own protocols to collect whole blood in K2EDTA tubes. Collaborator samples were shipped for TCRbeta analysis as frozen whole blood, isolated PBMCs, or DNA extracted from either sample type. The sample belongs to a study of blood T cell repertoires in COVID-19 (dated by TCRdb to 2020 to 2022). As for the study more broadly: Collaborator samples came from the United States, Italy and Spain and covered acute and convalescent phases of COVID-19. The repertoires were released in a freely available public database meant as a resource for research on the immune response to SARS-CoV-2. The samples were drawn from the first 160 participants of the ongoing ImmuneRACE study and from 950 to 1,500 subjects provided by 6 global collaborators. Where available, HLA class I and class II types were obtained from metadata supplied by the sample provider rather than from assay-based typing. The material from the prospective study consisted of cDNA or gDNA derived from T cells, B-cell-depleted T cells, or PBMCs. Subjects who had been exposed to COVID-19, were actively infected with it, or had recovered from it provided the deeply sampled blood TCRbeta repertoires that made up the dataset. The sample metadata nearly always contained a de-identified subject ID, COVID-19 status, age in years and sex. General study outcomes and caveats: How much clinical and demographic metadata was included differed by source and by participant, and the metadata was provided uncurated.

TCRbeta CDR3 regions were amplified from genomic DNA using the immunoSEQ Assay, a bias-controlled multiplex PCR. Concerning the study's data processing: The number of nucleated cells in each sample was estimated by amplification of reference gene primers within the assay. Sequence reads were collapsed and filtered to measure the absolute abundance of every unique TCRbeta CDR3 rearrangement. For each sample, productive Simpson clonality was calculated by taking the square root of Simpson's diversity index across productive rearrangements. TCRdb stores this immuneACCESS table with in-frame sequences only. Part of the clones is absent; in the studies checked, under half of the shortfall reflects unresolved V genes, and no reason is known for the rest. Clonal size and the V and J genes are those of that table, whereas D and trimming came from the DNA. The sample yields roughly 230,000 clones; roughly 90% were counted once. Under 2.5% of the sample is taken by the ten largest.

The germline V gene (reference sequence) provides CDR1 SGHKS and CDR2 YYEKEE. Between the V and J ends, shortened by 4 bases and 6 bases respectively, the junction contains 19 bases. The CDR3 starts with the cysteine, ends with the phenylalanine, and has 15 residues. The CDR3 DNA has 45 bases and is translated from base 1. Sequencing input: peripheral blood. This sequence originates from a woman aged 55-75 years with COVID-19, enrolled during active disease. The receptor chain draws on TRBV5-5 and TRBJ1-1; the best D guess is TRBD1, with 6 bases matching. CDR3 protein: CASSENRVGNAEAFF. The nucleotide sequence is given as TGTGCCAGCAGCGAGAACAGGGTTGGGAATGCTGAAGCTTTCTTT.